This TCR beta chain was retrieved from a study of shared clonotypes between healthy human individuals. Profiled with immunoSEQ multiplex PCR; TCRdb holds only in-frame clones, not every one. The sample consists of around 2,000,000 clones, 90% to 95% of them appearing once. The CDR3 totals 15 residues. Per germline, CDR1 SQVTM and CDR2 ANQGSEA. Trimming removed 3 bases at V and 3 bases at J, with 17 bases between. This clonotype originated in a man between 18 and 35 years old in good health. The specimen sequenced was naive CD4+ T cells sorted from blood. The subset here: CD45RA+ positively selected. J is TRBJ1-2 and V is TRBV29-1, with D possibly being TRBD1 (5 bases). CDR3 protein: CSVDSPSGGDYGYTF. In nucleotides, the CDR3 is TGCAGCGTTGACAGTCCCAGTGGGGGGGACTATGGCTACACCTTC.